This TCR beta chain is drawn from a study of T cells after yellow fever vaccination. TCRdb ran MiXCR on the 5' RACE reads and lists one entry per CDR3 protein. This table holds some 110,000 distinct CDR3 sequences, approximately 8.4% found once. This clonotype was counted many times. Germline CDR1 is SQVTM and CDR2 is ANQGSEA. The CDR3 is made up of 16 amino acids. Trimming removed 1 base from V and 1 base from J, with 14 bases in between. The material was CD8+ T cells sorted from PBMCs, obtained 45 days after the yellow fever booster vaccination. The chain links TRBV29-1 to TRBJ2-4; possible D gene TRBD1, 6 bases. The receptor was derived from a man younger than 40 who received the YFV17D yellow fever vaccine. The CDR3 DNA reads as TGCAGCGTTGAAGGCCCCCTACAGGGCGCCAAAAACATTCAGTACTTC. Protein: CSVEGPLQGAKNIQYF.